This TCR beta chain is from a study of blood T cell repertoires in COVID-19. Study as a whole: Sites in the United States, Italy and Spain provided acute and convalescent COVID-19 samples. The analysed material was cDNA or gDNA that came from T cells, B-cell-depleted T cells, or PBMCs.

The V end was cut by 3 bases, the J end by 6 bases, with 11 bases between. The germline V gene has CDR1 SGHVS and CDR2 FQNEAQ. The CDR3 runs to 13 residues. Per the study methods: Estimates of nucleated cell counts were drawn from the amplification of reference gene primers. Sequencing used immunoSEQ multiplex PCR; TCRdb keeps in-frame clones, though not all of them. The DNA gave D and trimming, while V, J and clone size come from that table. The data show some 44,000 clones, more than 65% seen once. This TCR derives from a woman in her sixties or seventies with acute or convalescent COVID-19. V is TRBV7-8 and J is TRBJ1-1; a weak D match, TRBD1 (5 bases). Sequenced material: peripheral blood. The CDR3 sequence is CASSFAWGAEAFF. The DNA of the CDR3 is TGTGCCAGCAGCTTCGCCTGGGGGGCTGAAGCTTTCTTT.